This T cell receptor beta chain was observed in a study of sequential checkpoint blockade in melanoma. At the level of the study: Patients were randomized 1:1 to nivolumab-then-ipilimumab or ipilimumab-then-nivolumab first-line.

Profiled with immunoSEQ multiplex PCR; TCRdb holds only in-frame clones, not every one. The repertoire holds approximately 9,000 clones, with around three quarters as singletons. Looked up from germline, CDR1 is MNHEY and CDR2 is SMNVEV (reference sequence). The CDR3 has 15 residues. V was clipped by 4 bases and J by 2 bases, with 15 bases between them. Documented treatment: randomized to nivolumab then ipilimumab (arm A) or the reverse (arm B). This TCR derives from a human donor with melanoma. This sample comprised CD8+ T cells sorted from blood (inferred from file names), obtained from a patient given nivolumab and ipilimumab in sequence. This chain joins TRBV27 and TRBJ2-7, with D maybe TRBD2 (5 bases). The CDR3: CASSYAGGSPYEQYF. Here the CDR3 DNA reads TGTGCCAGCAGTTACGCGGGCGGAAGCCCCTACGAGCAGTACTTC.